This T cell receptor beta chain appears in the sequencing data of a study of T cell responses to AZD1222 COVID-19 vaccine (dated by TCRdb to the early 2020s). Background on the whole study: A total of 233 trial participants underwent TCR sequencing, of whom about 210 had received two doses of AZD1222 and 26 had received two doses of the MenACWY control vaccine. Enrollment into the trials was organized by age into subgroups of 18-55, 56-69 and 70-plus years, and those subgroups contained about 150, 27 and 61 TCR-sequenced participants, respectively.

Broader findings and caveats from the paper: After two AZD1222 doses, spike-specific TCR breadth and depth were significantly higher than at day 0 and than in MenACWY recipients. Because no day 14 peak-response samples were available, the repertoires could be characterized only after the peak T cell response. The 56-69-year group was small, and its depth increase did not reach significance, likely because of low power. Conclusions about previously exposed vaccinees were limited because only 5 or 6 AZD1222 recipients were SARS-CoV-2 seropositive at baseline. Nearly half of unique spike-specific TCRs reportedly recognized epitopes outside regions mutated in the B.1.351 and B.1.1.7 variants. Participants were mostly white British, with more females than males. The authors suggested clonal diversity may have been underestimated. The vaccine-associated CD4 TCRs covered the entire spike protein, and the dominant responses fell in regions 160-218 and 743-854.

This clone is a singleton in its sample. No antigen is known for it. No base-level quality is on record; no much larger clone is a single base apart. The sample's time point label is to be understood as: about 28 days (+/-7) after the second vaccine dose. Because spike-specific TCR depth and breadth did not differ between the two schedules, AZD1222 recipients who got a second dose at roughly 4 weeks were pooled with those who got a second dose at roughly 12 weeks. The vaccinee samples were drawn from two UK trials, COV001 and COV002, one of which was a single-blind randomized controlled phase 2/3 trial testing AZD1222 (ChAdOx1 nCoV-19) in healthy adults. For TCRbeta chain sequencing, PBMC samples from trial participants were taken at day 0 and at day 28 after the second dose. The CDR3 regions of human TCRbeta chains were analyzed by immunosequencing. The study's own analysis went as follows. TCRs in the repertoires were matched against a reference library of SARS-CoV-2-specific TCRs that had been generated with the MIRA antigen-specificity platform. Breadth was defined as the fraction of unique TCRs that were SARS-CoV-2-associated, and depth was defined as the fraction of total T cells that were SARS-CoV-2-associated. Using the MIRA data, each spike-specific TCR was assigned both to the spike region to which the TCR was reactive and to a CD4 or CD8 class. Log10-transformed breadth and depth values were compared by one-way ANOVA with Sidak's multiple comparisons tests. Not all clones reach the TCRdb copy of this immuneACCESS table, which keeps in-frame sequences only. Checked studies attribute under half of the gap to unresolved V genes and leave the rest unexplained. Clone size and the V and J calls come from that table; the DNA yielded D and trimming. Recorded for this sample are about 160,000 clones; around 94% of them occurred a single time. The ten largest clones capture roughly 5.6% of the sample.

This TCR derives from an adult who received the AZD1222 COVID-19 vaccine. The source was peripheral blood, collected 28 days after the second AZD1222 dose.

The DNA is as follows: TGTGCCAGTAAACAAGACACCCTCTATAATTCACCCCTCCACTTT. Translated, it gives CASKQDTLYNSPLHF. The V gene is TRBV19 and the J gene is TRBJ1-6; a confident D gene designation cannot be given. From the cysteine through the phenylalanine, the CDR3 covers 15 amino acids. CDR3 DNA is the only sequence kept; it has 45 bases, read in frame from the first base. V is shortened by 7 bases, J by 3 bases, and the region joining them spans 13 bases. CDR1 and CDR2, per the germline V gene (reference sequence), are LNHDA and SQIVND.